A single sample gave rise to the 4 T cell receptor beta chains below, sequenced in a study of cytomegalovirus exposure and HLA in healthy donors. PCR employed 60 Vbeta and 13 Jbeta primers. The data were produced by immunoSEQ multiplex PCR, yet TCRdb's version contains in-frame clones alone and is incomplete. The sample holds more than 75,000 clones, roughly 86% seen once. The sequenced material came from PBMCs. The receptors derive from a young woman in good health and CMV-seropositive.

This rearrangement joins TRBV9 to TRBJ2-3; possible D gene TRBD2, 7 bases. V was trimmed by 4 bases and J by 1 base, leaving 16 bases between them. This CDR3 has 16 amino acids. The germline gives CDR1 SGDLS, CDR2 YYNGEE. CDR3 DNA: TGTGCCAGCAGCAGGGGTGGGGGGGGCCGCACAGATACGCAGTATTTT. Protein sequence: CASSRGGGGRTDTQYF.

The V gene is TRBV25-1, the J gene TRBJ1-4; 7 nucleotides agree with TRBD1. Unmatched junction bases numbered 12, after V lost 9 bases and J lost 5 bases. Germline CDR1 reads MGHDK; CDR2 reads SYGVNS. The CDR3 has 15 amino acids. This chain's CDR3 is CASGGRDRPNEKLFF. The CDR3 DNA sequence: TGTGCCAGTGGGGGTAGGGACAGACCAAATGAAAAACTGTTTTTT. Full variable domain (missing parts from reference TRBV25-1 and TRBJ1-4): EADIYQTPRYLVIGTGKKITLECSQTMGHDKMYWYQQDPGMELHLIHYSYGVNSTEKGDLSSESTVSRIRTEHFPLTLESARPSHTSQYLCASGGRDRPNEKLFFGSGTQLSVL.

V and J are TRBV9 and TRBJ1-6; D unclear. The CDR3 sequence is 16 residues long. Germline lookup yields CDR1 SGDLS and CDR2 YYNGEE. V was clipped by 0 bases and J by 6 bases, with 13 bases between them. CDR3 sequence reads: CASSVGPTLGNSPLHF. The CDR3 DNA reads as TGTGCCAGCAGCGTAGGACCGACCCTAGGTAATTCACCCCTCCACTTT.

The V and J genes are TRBV19 and TRBJ1-4; D is unresolved. Trimming pared 6 bases from V and 4 bases from J, leaving 15 bases between. From germline, CDR1 is LNHDA and CDR2 SQIVND (reference sequence). This CDR3 is 15 amino acids long. Here the CDR3 reads CASSQGSAGNEKLFF. For the CDR3, the DNA is TGTGCCAGTAGCCAAGGGTCGGCGGGTAATGAAAAACTGTTTTTT.